The rows below give T cell receptor beta chains drawn from one sample of a study of blood T cell repertoires in COVID-19. Sequencing used immunoSEQ multiplex PCR; TCRdb keeps in-frame clones, though not all of them. The table shows 190,000 or so clones, with about 81% occurring only once. The sequenced sample was PBMCs or T cells enriched from blood (not recorded which). The receptors derive from a man aged 35-49 years who had recovered from COVID-19. Each CDR3 is given with its conserved first and last residue. Fields, in order: J gene, CDR3 length, clone size, D gene, V gene, CDR3 DNA, CDR3 protein. D genes are given only for firm matches. Expanded clones get a size class; other rows say once, few or many, or leave the size out.

J: TRBJ2-5
length: 14
size: once
D: -
V: TRBV7-7
DNA: TGTGCCAGCAGCCTGACTAGTCTTAGAGAGACCCAGTACTTC
CDR3: CASSLTSLRETQYF

J: TRBJ2-5
length: 13
size: few
D: -
V: TRBV29-1
DNA: TGCAGCGTTTCTCCAGGGTCAGGGGAGACCCAGTACTTC
CDR3: CSVSPGSGETQYF

J: TRBJ2-1
length: 16
size: -
D: TRBD2
V: TRBV11-2
DNA: TGTGCCAGCAGCTTAGAAGGCGGGAGCTCCTACAATGAGCAGTTCTTC
CDR3: CASSLEGGSSYNEQFF

J: TRBJ2-7
length: 16
size: -
D: -
V: TRBV6-2/TRBV6-3
DNA: TGTGCCAGCAGCACTTCCTCCCAACAGGCTGTGTACGAGCAGTACTTC
CDR3: CASSTSSQQAVYEQYF

J: TRBJ2-2
length: 17
size: few
D: TRBD2
V: TRBV13
DNA: TGTGCCAGCAGCAAGACTAGCGGGGGGCCGAACACCGGGGAGCTGTTTTTT
CDR3: CASSKTSGGPNTGELFF

J: TRBJ2-7
length: 14
size: -
D: -
V: TRBV21-1
DNA: TGTGCCAGCAGCATTACTGACAAATCCTACGAGCAGTACTTC
CDR3: CASSITDKSYEQYF

J: TRBJ2-7
length: 13
size: -
D: TRBD2
V: TRBV11-2
DNA: TGTGCCAGCAGCCGGGACTACCGCTACGAGCAGTACTTC
CDR3: CASSRDYRYEQYF

J: TRBJ2-7
length: 13
size: many
D: TRBD1
V: TRBV11-3
DNA: TGTGCCAGCAGCATAGACAGGGGGCGCGAGCAGTACTTC
CDR3: CASSIDRGREQYF

J: TRBJ1-2
length: 16
size: once
D: TRBD1
V: TRBV9
DNA: TGTGCCAGCAGCGTAGGCCTGGGGCAGGGGGTCTATGGCTACACCTTC
CDR3: CASSVGLGQGVYGYTF

J: TRBJ2-1
length: 19
size: -
D: TRBD2
V: TRBV15
DNA: TGTGCCACCAGCAGAGTTTTTACTAGCGGGGGTAGCTCCTACAATGAGCAGTTCTTC
CDR3: CATSRVFTSGGSSYNEQFF

J: TRBJ1-3
length: 16
size: few
D: -
V: TRBV9
DNA: TGTGCCAGCAGCGTAGAATACAGATCCTCTGGAAACACCATATATTTT
CDR3: CASSVEYRSSGNTIYF

J: TRBJ2-5
length: 11
size: -
D: -
V: TRBV20-1
DNA: TGCAGTGCTTTCTCGGGGGAGACCCAGTACTTC
CDR3: CSAFSGETQYF

J: TRBJ2-2
length: 14
size: once
D: TRBD1
V: TRBV5-5
DNA: TGTGCCAGCAGCTTGAGGGGGCCAACCGGGGAGCTGTTTTTT
CDR3: CASSLRGPTGELFF

J: TRBJ1-1
length: 17
size: -
D: TRBD1
V: TRBV18
DNA: TGTGCCAGCTCACCTCAGAATTACAGGGGGGGAAACACTGAAGCTTTCTTT
CDR3: CASSPQNYRGGNTEAFF

J: TRBJ1-1
length: 15
size: once
D: TRBD1
V: TRBV28
DNA: TGTGCCAGCAGCTCCGGGACAGGGTTGAACACTGAAGCTTTCTTT
CDR3: CASSSGTGLNTEAFF

J: TRBJ2-7
length: 14
size: -
D: TRBD1
V: TRBV7-3
DNA: TGTGCCAGCAGCCCTGGGACAGAAGACTACGAGCAGTACTTC
CDR3: CASSPGTEDYEQYF

J: TRBJ2-5
length: 13
size: -
D: -
V: TRBV29-1
DNA: TGCAGCGTCGGCGGACACGACAAGGAGACCCAGTACTTC
CDR3: CSVGGHDKETQYF

J: TRBJ1-1
length: 14
size: -
D: TRBD1
V: TRBV18
DNA: TGTGCCAGCTCTCCTGGACAGGGGGTAACTGAAGCTTTCTTT
CDR3: CASSPGQGVTEAFF

J: TRBJ1-2
length: 15
size: -
D: -
V: TRBV6-5
DNA: TGTGCCAGCAGTTACTCGAAACAGACAATTAATGGCTACACCTTC
CDR3: CASSYSKQTINGYTF

J: TRBJ2-1
length: 11
size: -
D: -
V: TRBV15
DNA: TGTGCCACCACGGGATACAATGAGCAGTTCTTC
CDR3: CATTGYNEQFF

J: TRBJ1-5
length: 14
size: -
D: -
V: TRBV19
DNA: TGTGCCAGTAGGGTTAACAGGGACAATCAGCCCCAGCATTTT
CDR3: CASRVNRDNQPQHF

J: TRBJ1-3
length: 16
size: -
D: TRBD1
V: TRBV25-1
DNA: TGTGCCAGCAGTGAATTGGGACAGGGGGCCGGAAACACCATATATTTT
CDR3: CASSELGQGAGNTIYF

J: TRBJ1-2
length: 13
size: -
D: -
V: TRBV5-1
DNA: TGCGCCAGCAGCTTGGAGGGTTCAGGAGGCCACACCTTC
CDR3: CASSLEGSGGHTF